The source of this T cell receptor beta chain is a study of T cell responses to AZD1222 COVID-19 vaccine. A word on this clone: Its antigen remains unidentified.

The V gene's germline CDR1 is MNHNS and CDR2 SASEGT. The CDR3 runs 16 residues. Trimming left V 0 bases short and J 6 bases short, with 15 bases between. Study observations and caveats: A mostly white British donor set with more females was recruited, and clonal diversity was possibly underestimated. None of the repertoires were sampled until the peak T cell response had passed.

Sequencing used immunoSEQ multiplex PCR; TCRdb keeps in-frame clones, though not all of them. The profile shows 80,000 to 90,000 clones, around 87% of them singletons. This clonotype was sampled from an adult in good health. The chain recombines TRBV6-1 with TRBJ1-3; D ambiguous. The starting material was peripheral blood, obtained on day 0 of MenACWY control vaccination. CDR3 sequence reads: CASSEALRASSNTIYF. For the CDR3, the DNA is TGTGCCAGCAGTGAAGCGCTGAGGGCCTCGTCAAACACCATATATTTT.